This T cell receptor beta chain originates from a study of memory CD4+ T cells and cytomegalovirus serostatus. Study-level results: CMV serostatus prediction reached median AUC roughly 0.95, or 0.91 with US-trained model.

Single viable CD3+CD4+CD8-CD45RO+ cells were sorted as the memory CD4+ T cells. CMV serostatus came from serum IgG against pp150, pp28, p38, p52. Total CD4+ T cells were enriched by CD4 positive selection. This clone was counted only a few times. Its cognate antigen is unknown. This table comes from immunoSEQ multiplex PCR, and its TCRdb copy is limited to in-frame clones, with some not included. There are tens of thousands of clones in the sample; about 70% occur only once, and around 4.3% lies in the top ten. This TCR derives from an adult in good health and CMV-seropositive. The sequenced material came from memory CD4+ T cells from blood.

CDR3 DNA sequence: TGTGCCATCAGTGAGGGTAGGAGAGACTATGGCTACACCTTC. Protein sequence: CAISEGRRDYGYTF. The chain uses TRBV10-3 and TRBJ1-2; no reliable D call. Per germline, CDR1 ENHRY and CDR2 SYGVKD. CDR3 size: 14 residues. The ends were cut back, 2 bases at V and 3 bases at J, with 10 bases in the middle.